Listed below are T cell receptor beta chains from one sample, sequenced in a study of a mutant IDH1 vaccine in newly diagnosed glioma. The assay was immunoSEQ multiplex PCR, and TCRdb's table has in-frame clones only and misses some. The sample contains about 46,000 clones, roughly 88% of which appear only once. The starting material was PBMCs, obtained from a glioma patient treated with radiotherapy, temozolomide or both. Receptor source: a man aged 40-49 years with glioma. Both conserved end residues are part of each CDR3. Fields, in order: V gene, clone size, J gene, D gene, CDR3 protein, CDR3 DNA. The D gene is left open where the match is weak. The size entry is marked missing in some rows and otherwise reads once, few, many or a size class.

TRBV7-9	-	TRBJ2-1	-	CASSLEERLPSKFF	TGTGCCAGCAGCTTAGAAGAGAGACTACCAAGTAAGTTCTTC
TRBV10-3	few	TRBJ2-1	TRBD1	CAISEPEQGYNEQFF	TGTGCCATCAGTGAGCCGGAACAGGGGTACAATGAGCAGTTCTTC
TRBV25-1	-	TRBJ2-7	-	CANPLRARTYEQYF	TGTGCCAACCCCCTTCGGGCCCGGACCTACGAGCAGTACTTC
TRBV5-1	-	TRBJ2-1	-	CASSYNNEQFF	TGCGCCAGCAGCTACAACAATGAGCAGTTCTTC
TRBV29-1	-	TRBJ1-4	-	CSVSRGTNEKLFF	TGCAGCGTTAGTAGGGGAACTAATGAAAAACTGTTTTTT
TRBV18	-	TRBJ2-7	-	CASSGQDGGRPGSSYEQYF	TGTGCCAGCTCTGGACAGGATGGGGGGCGGCCGGGGAGCTCCTACGAGCAGTACTTC
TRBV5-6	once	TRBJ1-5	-	CASSSDRQGQPQHF	TGTGCCAGCAGCTCCGACAGGCAAGGTCAGCCCCAGCATTTT
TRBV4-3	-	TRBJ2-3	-	CASSQPPRTGQGTDTQYF	TGCGCCAGCAGCCAACCTCCTAGGACGGGACAAGGTACAGATACGCAGTATTTT
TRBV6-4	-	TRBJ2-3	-	CASSDRGEAQDTQYF	TGTGCCAGCAGTGACCGGGGAGAAGCACAAGATACGCAGTATTTT
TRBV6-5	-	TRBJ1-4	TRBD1	CASRNYRGDEKLFF	TGTGCCAGCAGAAACTACAGGGGCGACGAAAAACTGTTTTTT
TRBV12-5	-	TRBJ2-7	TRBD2	CASGLAGSYEQYF	TGTGCTAGCGGGCTAGCGGGGTCCTACGAGCAGTACTTC
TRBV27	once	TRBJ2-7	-	CASSWRQAYEQYF	TGTGCCAGCAGTTGGAGACAAGCCTACGAGCAGTACTTC
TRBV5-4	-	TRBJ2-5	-	CASSSADTGRETQYF	TGTGCCAGCAGCTCTGCGGACACCGGACGGGAGACCCAGTACTTC
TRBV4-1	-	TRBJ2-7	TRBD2	CASSQLLAGALYEQYF	TGCGCCAGCAGCCAACTGCTAGCGGGAGCACTGTACGAGCAGTACTTC
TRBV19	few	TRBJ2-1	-	CASTTRTNEQFF	TGTGCCAGTACGACTAGAACCAATGAGCAGTTCTTC
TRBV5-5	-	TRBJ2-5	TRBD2	CASSLGGGSGQETQYF	TGTGCCAGCAGCTTGGGAGGCGGGAGTGGTCAAGAGACCCAGTACTTC
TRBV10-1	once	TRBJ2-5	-	CARGKQGLGETQYF	TGCGCCAGGGGGAAACAGGGATTGGGAGAGACCCAGTACTTC
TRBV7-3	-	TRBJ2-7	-	CASSFGSNSYEQYF	TGTGCCAGCAGCTTTGGGTCCAACTCCTACGAGCAGTACTTC
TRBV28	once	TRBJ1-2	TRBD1	CASSLSDRDSGYTF	TGTGCCAGCAGTTTATCGGACAGGGACAGCGGCTACACCTTC
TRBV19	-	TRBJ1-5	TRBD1	CASQIQGAVGQPQHF	TGTGCCAGTCAAATACAGGGGGCAGTGGGGCAGCCCCAGCATTTT
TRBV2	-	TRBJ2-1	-	CASSYREYEQFF	TGTGCCAGCAGTTACCGGGAGTATGAGCAGTTCTTC
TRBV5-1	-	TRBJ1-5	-	CASSLQGSQPQHF	TGCGCCAGCAGCCTACAGGGTAGTCAGCCCCAGCATTTT
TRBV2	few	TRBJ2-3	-	CASSGPFTDTQYF	TGTGCCAGCAGTGGGCCTTTCACAGATACGCAGTATTTT
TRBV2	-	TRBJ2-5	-	CASRELGPIEETQYF	TGTGCCAGCAGGGAATTGGGACCGATAGAAGAGACCCAGTACTTC
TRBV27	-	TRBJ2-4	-	CASSFRVESKNIQYF	TGTGCCAGCAGTTTCCGGGTTGAGTCCAAAAACATTCAGTACTTC
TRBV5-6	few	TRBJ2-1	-	CASSRVREVRAEQFF	TGTGCCAGCAGTAGGGTGAGGGAGGTTCGCGCTGAGCAGTTCTTC
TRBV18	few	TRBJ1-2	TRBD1	CASSLGGGETGYTF	TGTGCCAGCTCACTTGGAGGGGGCGAAACTGGCTACACCTTC
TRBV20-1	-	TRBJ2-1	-	CSAAILGEQFF	TGCAGTGCGGCGATACTAGGAGAGCAGTTCTTC
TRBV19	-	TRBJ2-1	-	CASSLIGGSYNEQFF	TGTGCCAGTAGTCTAATCGGGGGTTCCTACAATGAGCAGTTCTTC
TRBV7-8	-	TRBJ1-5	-	CASSPRMDQPQHF	TGTGCCAGCAGCCCACGGATGGATCAGCCCCAGCATTTT
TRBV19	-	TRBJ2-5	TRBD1	CASSLTGGHETQYF	TGTGCCAGTAGCTTGACAGGGGGCCATGAGACCCAGTACTTC
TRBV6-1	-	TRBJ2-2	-	CASLMRGRHTGELFF	TGTGCCAGCCTTATGAGGGGGAGACACACCGGGGAGCTGTTTTTT
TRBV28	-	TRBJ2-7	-	CASSIPLTGRYEQYF	TGTGCCAGCAGCATCCCCCTGACAGGCCGATACGAGCAGTACTTC
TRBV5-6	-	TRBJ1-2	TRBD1	CASSSRDRRNYGYTF	TGTGCCAGCAGCTCACGGGACAGGAGAAACTATGGCTACACCTTC
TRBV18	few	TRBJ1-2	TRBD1	CASSPGTDLYGYTF	TGTGCCAGCTCACCAGGGACAGACCTTTATGGCTACACCTTC
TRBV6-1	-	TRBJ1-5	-	CASNDGAGPNQPQHF	TGTGCCAGCAACGACGGGGCCGGGCCAAATCAGCCCCAGCATTTT
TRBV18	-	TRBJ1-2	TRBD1	CASSPFDRAGSNYGYTF	TGTGCCAGCTCACCATTTGACAGGGCGGGAAGTAACTATGGCTACACCTTC
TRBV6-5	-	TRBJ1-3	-	CASNDPRGAGNTIYF	TGTGCCAGCAACGATCCACGGGGGGCTGGAAACACCATATATTTT
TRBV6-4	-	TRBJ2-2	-	CASSDSGGGQTGELFF	TGTGCCAGCAGTGACTCAGGGGGGGGCCAGACCGGGGAGCTGTTTTTT
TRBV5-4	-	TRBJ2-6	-	CASSLNVGGTGANVLTF	TGTGCCAGCAGCCTGAACGTTGGGGGTACGGGGGCCAACGTCCTGACTTTC
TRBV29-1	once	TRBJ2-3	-	CSVGGGTDTQYF	TGCAGCGTTGGAGGGGGCACAGATACGCAGTATTTT
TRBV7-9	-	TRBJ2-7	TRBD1	CASSASQGAEQYF	TGTGCCAGCAGCGCATCACAGGGGGCCGAGCAGTACTTC
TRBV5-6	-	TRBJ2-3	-	CASSFSGSTDTQYF	TGTGCCAGCAGCTTTTCAGGAAGCACAGATACGCAGTATTTT
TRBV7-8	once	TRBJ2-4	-	CASSYEQRAKNIQYF	TGTGCCAGCAGCTATGAGCAAAGAGCCAAAAACATTCAGTACTTC
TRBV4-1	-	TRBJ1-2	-	CASSQESFGYTF	TGCGCCAGCAGCCAAGAGTCGTTCGGCTACACCTTC
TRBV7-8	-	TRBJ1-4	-	CASSSAETPNEKLFF	TGTGCCAGCAGCTCAGCGGAGACACCTAATGAAAAACTGTTTTTT
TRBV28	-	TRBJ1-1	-	CASSLWGTLNTEAFF	TGTGCCAGCAGTTTATGGGGAACCCTGAACACTGAAGCTTTCTTT
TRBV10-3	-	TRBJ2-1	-	CAIKGTVGRRAAGHYNEQFF	TGTGCCATCAAAGGAACGGTTGGACGCAGGGCAGCGGGACACTACAATGAGCAGTTCTTC
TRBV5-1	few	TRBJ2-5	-	CASSPASTPYQETQYF	TGCGCCAGCAGCCCCGCGTCGACCCCGTACCAAGAGACCCAGTACTTC
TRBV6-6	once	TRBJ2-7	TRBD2	CASSYSAGAPSEQYF	TGTGCCAGCAGTTACTCTGCGGGAGCTCCTTCGGAGCAGTACTTC
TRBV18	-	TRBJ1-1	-	CASSLDGGDTEAFF	TGTGCCAGCTCACTTGACGGAGGGGACACTGAAGCTTTCTTT
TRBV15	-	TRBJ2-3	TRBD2	CATSRDMGLAGGRGTQYF	TGTGCCACCAGCAGAGATATGGGACTAGCGGGAGGCCGGGGTACGCAGTATTTT
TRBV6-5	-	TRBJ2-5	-	CASSYRSGTQYF	TGTGCCAGCAGTTACCGTAGTGGGACCCAGTACTTC